These 18 T cell receptor beta chains share one sample of origin, sequenced in a study of T-cell reconstitution after alpha-beta-depleted transplantation in children. Unique molecular identifiers were used in preparing the TCRbeta library. TCRdb re-derived calls from the PCR reads in MiXCR, one entry per CDR3 protein. The profile covers under 750,000 distinct CDR3 sequences, with roughly 23% appearing a single time and 12% to 15% taken by the ten largest. Sequencing used PBMCs, mostly from graft donor cells, obtained 360 days after TCRalphabeta/CD19-depleted stem cell transplant. These receptors all come from a boy under two years old who had a stem cell transplant for acute myeloid leukemia, so the T cells may come from the graft donor.

The chain joins TRBV10-3 to TRBJ2-1; 8 bases agree with TRBD1. The CDR3 is made up of 15 amino acids. From germline, CDR1 is ENHRY and CDR2 SYGVKD. V dropped 8 bases and J dropped 5; count of bases not matched to a gene: 11. This CDR3 is CAIGGFRGRDNEQFF. As DNA, the CDR3 is TGTGCCATCGGGGGATTCAGGGGGCGAGACAATGAGCAGTTCTTC.

This clonotype was counted many times. This chain links TRBV12-3 or TRBV12-4 with TRBJ2-2; perhaps TRBD2 as D (6 bases). The CDR3 is 15 amino acids. Trimming left V 6 bases short and J 4 bases short, with 15 bases between. The CDR3 bases are TGTGCCAGCAGCTCCGGGGGACTGAGCACCGGGGAGCTGTTTTTT. It codes for CASSSGGLSTGELFF.

This clonotype was found many times. As DNA, the CDR3 is TGCAGTCTAGGGCAGGGCCGGCAGCCCCAGCATTTT. Amino acid sequence: CSLGQGRQPQHF. The J gene is TRBJ1-5, the V gene TRBV20-1; a weak D match, TRBD1 (5 bases). Trimming removed 8 bases from V and 7 bases from J, with 15 bases in between. CDR3 size: 12 residues. Germline assignment: CDR1 DFQATT and CDR2 SNEGSKA (reference sequence).

This clonotype was seen a few times. This chain links TRBV4-2 with TRBJ2-2, with 12 bases matching TRBD2. Trimming at V came to 0 bases and at J to 6 bases, leaving 8 bases not matched to a gene. CDR1 and CDR2 from the germline V gene are LGHNA and YNFKEQ. CDR3 length: 18 residues. The CDR3, as DNA: TGTGCCAGCAGCCAAGATACTAGCGGGGGGCCCTCCCCCGGGGAGCTGTTTTTT. Residues: CASSQDTSGGPSPGELFF.

The gene calls are TRBV11-3 and TRBJ2-7; D possibly matches TRBD1 or TRBD2 (5 bases each). The CDR3 sequence is 16 residues long. The V gene lost 4 bases and the J gene lost 2 bases, with 18 bases spanning the gap. Germline V gene sequence: CDR1 SGHNT, CDR2 YENEEA. Written as DNA, the CDR3 is TGTGCCAGCAGCTCCGATCCCCGGGGCAAGCCCTACGAGCAGTACTTC. The encoded protein is CASSSDPRGKPYEQYF.

The DNA for the CDR3 is TGCAGTGCTAGAGATCTGACTAGCGGGGTTCTTGTGTACAATGAGCAGTTCTTC. Its translation: CSARDLTSGVLVYNEQFF. This chain connects TRBV20-1 to TRBJ2-1; 11 bases agree with TRBD2. Per the germline V gene, CDR1 is DFQATT and CDR2 is SNEGSKA (reference sequence). J gave up 4 bases and V 0 bases, and 11 bases lay outside the gene matches. The length of the CDR3 is 18 residues.

This clonotype was seen at least ten times. The chain recombines TRBV24-1 with TRBJ2-1; D is uncertain. Deletions cut 1 base from V and 3 bases from J, with 0 bases between. Per the germline V gene, CDR1 is KGHDR and CDR2 is SFDVKD. This CDR3 has 12 amino acids. CDR3 DNA: TGTGCCACCAGTGATTTCTACAATGAGCAGTTCTTC. This codes for CATSDFYNEQFF.

The sample holds many counts of this clonotype. The chain couples TRBV20-1 to TRBJ2-4; perhaps TRBD2 as D (5 bases). Germline CDR1 and CDR2: DFQATT and SNEGSKA (reference sequence). Trimming stripped 1 base from V and 3 bases from J, with 13 bases between. The CDR3 sequence is 15 residues long. DNA of the CDR3: TGCAGTGCTAGAGGGGAGCAGGTCGGCAAAAACATTCAGTACTTC. It yields the protein CSARGEQVGKNIQYF.

This clonotype was counted at least ten times. The gene calls are TRBV7-2 and TRBJ2-3; 7 nucleotides agree with TRBD1. From germline, CDR1 is SGHTA and CDR2 FQGNSA. V shed 5 bases, J shed 2 bases, and the junction held 7 bases outside the gene matches. This CDR3 has 15 residues. The CDR3 loop is CASSTPTGNTDTQYF. The CDR3 DNA reads TGTGCCAGCAGCACGCCGACAGGGAACACAGATACGCAGTATTTT.

V is TRBV4-2 and J is TRBJ2-3, with 8 positions matching TRBD1. The CDR3 has 18 amino acids. Germline loops: CDR1 LGHNA, CDR2 YNFKEQ. Trimming cost V 2 bases and J 2 bases; bases outside gene matches: 12. The CDR3 protein is CASSQHLQGQAYTDTQYF. In DNA form, the CDR3 reads TGTGCCAGCAGCCAACATTTACAGGGACAGGCTTACACAGATACGCAGTATTTT.

The chain couples TRBV2 to TRBJ2-7; a weak D match, TRBD1 (6 bases). The CDR3 is 14 residues long. Germline loops: CDR1 SNHLY, CDR2 FYNNEI. V lost 4 bases and J 4 bases, leaving 14 bases between the germline ends. The CDR3 DNA sequence: TGTGCCAGCAGTGTTCCGGGCAGGGGTTACGAGCAGTACGTC. Its protein product is CASSVPGRGYEQYV.

The V call is TRBV7-2, the J call TRBJ2-1; the match to TRBD2 covers 7 bases. The germline gives CDR1 SGHTA, CDR2 FQGNSA. The junction had 10 bases not matched to a gene; V was cut back by 1 base and J by 16 bases. The CDR3 is made up of 13 amino acids. This CDR3 is CASSLEGSGGYFF. DNA of the CDR3: TGTGCCAGCAGCTTAGAGGGATCGGGGGGATATTTCTTC.

This clonotype has a count of ten or more. The chain recombines TRBV7-9 with TRBJ1-1, with D possibly matching TRBD1 (6 bases). CDR3 size: 16 residues. CDR1 is SEHNR, CDR2 FQNEAQ, per germline (reference sequence). Trimming cost V 1 base and J 1 base, with 13 bases left between them. CDR3 in amino acids: CASSLGDPGENTEAFF. The CDR3 DNA is TGTGCCAGCAGCTTAGGTGATCCAGGGGAGAACACTGAAGCTTTCTTT.

This clonotype has ten or more counts. V gene TRBV7-9 combines with J gene TRBJ2-5, with TRBD1 matching over 7 bases. V shed 5 bases, J shed 12 bases, and the junction held 15 bases outside the gene matches. This CDR3 has 14 residues. The germline V gene encodes CDR1 SEHNR and CDR2 FQNEAQ (reference sequence). This CDR3 reads CASSREAGGDVEYF. CDR3 DNA: TGTGCCAGCAGCCGAGAGGCAGGGGGAGATGTGGAGTACTTC.

This clonotype has just one count. The rearrangement links TRBV5-1 to TRBJ1-1; D is possibly TRBD1 (5 bases). CDR1 is SGHRS, CDR2 YFSETQ, per germline. The CDR3 totals 15 residues. The V and J ends lost 7 bases and 5 bases respectively, with 21 bases between them. This chain's CDR3 is CASQHGTSWGTEAFF. The CDR3 DNA reads as TGCGCCAGCCAACACGGAACATCCTGGGGGACTGAAGCTTTCTTT.

The genes are TRBV6-2 or TRBV6-3 and TRBJ2-1; D is ambiguous. The CDR3 is 17 amino acids. With 6 bases removed from V and 1 base from J, the gap between germline ends came to 19 bases. From germline, CDR1 is MNHEY and CDR2 SVGEGT. This CDR3 is CASSPFSGPSSYNEQFF. For the CDR3, the DNA is TGTGCCAGCAGCCCATTCTCGGGTCCCTCTTCCTACAATGAGCAGTTCTTC.

The chain employs TRBV7-2 and TRBJ2-5, with D maybe TRBD1 (6 bases). V lost 0 bases, J lost 3 bases, and 8 bases lay in between. Per germline, CDR1 SGHTA and CDR2 FQGNSA. The CDR3 contains 14 residues. Here the CDR3 DNA reads TGTGCCAGCAGCTTAGCGACAGGAAAAGAGACCCAGTACTTC. This translates into CASSLATGKETQYF.

This clonotype was picked up many times. The rearrangement uses TRBV13 and TRBJ2-2; D perhaps matches TRBD2 (6 bases). The length of the CDR3 is 14 residues. V shed 5 bases and J shed 5 bases, with 12 bases lying between them. In germline, CDR1 is PRHDT, CDR2 FYEKMQ (reference sequence). The CDR3 sequence: CASSLGTLTGELFF. The CDR3 region has the DNA TGTGCCAGCAGCCTCGGGACTTTAACCGGGGAGCTGTTTTTT.